This is a list of T cell receptor beta chains from one sample in a study of blood T cell repertoires in COVID-19. Method: immunoSEQ multiplex PCR; TCRdb's copy keeps in-frame clones and lacks some. The sample includes roughly 230,000 clones, 84% of them seen just once. The sample was peripheral blood. Receptors originate from a middle-aged man with acute or convalescent COVID-19. CDR3s include the opening cysteine and the closing phenylalanine or tryptophan. The order of the fields is V gene, D gene, clone size, J gene, CDR3 protein, CDR3 DNA. A D gene is named only where the DNA matches it firmly. For some rows the clone size is stated as once, few or many, or as a class when expanded; others skip it.

TRBV2,TRBD1,-,TRBJ1-2,CASSTGQGGINYGYTF,TGTGCCAGCAGCACCGGACAGGGAGGGATTAACTATGGCTACACCTTC
TRBV2,TRBD1,-,TRBJ1-6,CASSHLTGTEGAPLHF,TGTGCCAGCAGCCATTTAACCGGGACAGAAGGAGCACCCCTCCACTTT
TRBV28,-,-,TRBJ1-4,CASSQTVDSPNEKLFF,TGTGCCAGCAGTCAAACCGTCGACAGCCCTAATGAAAAACTGTTTTTT
TRBV11-3,-,-,TRBJ2-2,CASSLLPTNTGELFF,TGTGCCAGCAGCTTACTACCCACGAACACCGGGGAGCTGTTTTTT
TRBV7-6,-,-,TRBJ2-5,CASSLALTRQETQYF,TGTGCCAGCAGCTTAGCGCTGACTAGACAGGAGACCCAGTACTTC
TRBV6-5,TRBD1,-,TRBJ2-7,CAIWTGASYEQYF,TGTGCCATATGGACAGGTGCGTCCTACGAGCAGTACTTC
TRBV5-1,TRBD2,-,TRBJ2-1,CASSLRGSGRAIGGEQFF,TGCGCCAGCAGCTTGAGAGGGAGCGGGAGGGCAATTGGGGGTGAGCAGTTCTTC
TRBV7-6,-,once,TRBJ1-2,CASSPWSEMGDGYTF,TGTGCCAGCAGCCCGTGGTCTGAAATGGGAGATGGCTACACCTTC
TRBV7-9,-,-,TRBJ1-3,CASSFTGPGNTIYF,TGTGCCAGCAGCTTTACAGGGCCAGGAAACACCATATATTTT
TRBV25-1,-,-,TRBJ1-2,CASSATGNYGYTF,TGTGCCAGCAGTGCAACAGGGAACTATGGCTACACCTTC
TRBV19,TRBD1,-,TRBJ1-4,CASSLTGVNEKLFF,TGTGCCAGTAGTTTGACAGGGGTTAATGAAAAACTGTTTTTT
TRBV10-1,TRBD1,-,TRBJ2-7,CASSEPGQSYEQYF,TGCGCCAGCAGTGAACCGGGACAGTCCTACGAGCAGTACTTC
TRBV11-2,TRBD1,-,TRBJ2-7,CASSLAQGAYEQYF,TGTGCCAGCAGCTTAGCCCAGGGGGCATACGAGCAGTACTTC
TRBV9,-,-,TRBJ1-3,CASSVGAGSGNTIYF,TGTGCCAGCAGCGTAGGGGCAGGCTCTGGAAACACCATATATTTT